The 11 T cell receptor beta chains below were found in one sample sequenced in a study of blood T cell repertoires in COVID-19. Clones were sequenced by immunoSEQ multiplex PCR, and TCRdb holds only the in-frame ones, with some missing. The profile shows over 100,000 clones, approximately 84% of them singletons. The sample comprised peripheral blood. These receptors came from a man between 35 and 55 years old with acute or convalescent COVID-19.

The chain joins TRBV21-1 to TRBJ1-4; TRBD1, as called in the table, went unchecked against the DNA. TRBV21-1 is listed as a pseudogene. This CDR3 contains 18 residues. Here the CDR3 DNA reads TGTGCCAACCCCCCGACAGGGGGCGCGAGGGTGGGTGGTGAAAAACTGTTTTTT. This sequence encodes CANPPTGGARVGGEKLFF.

The genes are TRBV19 and TRBJ2-6; no clear D. Germline V gives CDR1 LNHDA, CDR2 SQIVND (reference sequence). The CDR3 loop spans 15 amino acids. Trimming left V 3 bases short and J 0 bases short, with 6 bases between. The CDR3 sequence: CASSIEVSGANVLTF. In nucleotides, the CDR3 is TGTGCCAGTAGTATTGAGGTCTCTGGGGCCAACGTCCTGACTTTC.

This sequence joins TRBV6-1 and TRBJ2-3; D not resolved. V was cut by 2 bases and J by 0 bases, with 9 bases left in between. The CDR3 has 15 amino acids. CDR1 is MNHNS, CDR2 SASEGT, per germline. DNA of the CDR3: TGTGCCAGCAGTGAAATGATACTGAGCACAGATACGCAGTATTTT. It specifies CASSEMILSTDTQYF.

This chain joins TRBV6-1 and TRBJ1-1, with 8 nucleotides matching TRBD1. J was trimmed by 0 bases and V by 5 bases; bases with no gene match: 5. Germline V gene data show CDR1 as MNHNS and CDR2 as SASEGT. The CDR3 contains 15 residues. The CDR3 DNA sequence: TGTGCCAGCAGTCAGGGGGACAGGATGAACACTGAAGCTTTCTTT. Encoded protein: CASSQGDRMNTEAFF.

This clone appeared a few times. CDR3 in amino acids: CASSIDPAGAAYNEQFF. CDR3 coding DNA: TGTGCCAGTAGTATAGATCCGGCGGGAGCTGCGTACAATGAGCAGTTCTTC. The chain employs TRBV19 and TRBJ2-1, with 7 bases lining up with TRBD2. Germline CDR1 is LNHDA and CDR2 is SQIVND (reference sequence). CDR3 length: 17 amino acids. The V segment lost 0 bases and the J segment 4 bases; nucleotides outside the gene matches: 9.

This sequence joins TRBV3-1 (or the pseudogene TRBV3-2) and TRBJ1-1, with 8 bases identical to TRBD1. The junction had 5 bases not matched to a gene; V was cut back by 4 bases and J by 1 base. This CDR3 contains 15 residues. Germline values: CDR1 LGHDT, CDR2 YNNKEL (reference sequence). The CDR3 bases are TGTGCCAGCAGCCCTACAGGGGGAGGGAACACTGAAGCTTTCTTT. It yields the protein CASSPTGGGNTEAFF.

V is TRBV28 and J is TRBJ2-7; 7 nucleotides line up with TRBD1. J gave up 2 bases and V 6 bases, and 4 bases lay outside the gene matches. The CDR3 totals 13 residues. Germline CDR1 is MDHEN and CDR2 is SYDVKM. CDR3 protein: CASRGTDTYEQYF. Here the CDR3 DNA reads TGTGCCAGCAGGGGGACAGACACCTACGAGCAGTACTTC.

This CDR3 is CASRDTLTDTQYF. CDR3 coding DNA: TGTGCCAGCCGGGACACCCTCACAGATACGCAGTATTTT. V is TRBV10-3 and J is TRBJ2-3, with a tentative D call TRBD1 (6 bases). Germline loops: CDR1 ENHRY, CDR2 SYGVKD. This CDR3 spans 13 amino acids. Between the trimmed V and J ends, which lost 10 bases and 2 bases, there was a span of 13 bases.

In its sample, this clone was seen once. The chain links TRBV6-5 to TRBJ1-2, with D possibly being TRBD1 (6 bases). This CDR3 is built from 15 residues. The germline V gene encodes CDR1 MNHEY and CDR2 SVGAGI. The ends were cut back, 8 bases at V and 2 bases at J, with 18 bases in the middle. CDR3 coding DNA: TGTGCCAGCTGCGCCCCGAGACAGGCGAACTATGGCTACACCTTC. Protein product: CASCAPRQANYGYTF.

The chain links TRBV5-1 to TRBJ2-5, with a possible D match to TRBD1 (6 bases). CDR1 is SGHRS and CDR2 is YFSETQ in the germline V gene. Trimming left V 0 bases short and J 6 bases short, with 12 bases between. This CDR3 has 14 amino acids. CDR3 protein: CASSLDGGRKTQYF. In nucleotides, the CDR3 is TGCGCCAGCAGCTTGGATGGGGGCCGGAAGACCCAGTACTTC.

Of note for this clone: The DNA is omitted, as the CDR3 cannot be located on it reliably, and the CDR3 follows TCRdb's listing. This CDR3 reads CASSSSVAQHF. The chain combines TRBV12-3 or TRBV12-4 with TRBJ1-5. With termini counted, the CDR3 has 11 amino acids.